A single T cell receptor (beta chain) is shown here with its context. Its target antigen remains unknown. No base qualities exist here, and no much larger clone lies one base off it. This CDR3 is also generated by other DNA sequences in the sample. These data are taken from a study of T cell responses to AZD1222 COVID-19 vaccine (TCRdb year 2021). Regarding the study in general: AZD1222 recipients with second doses at about 4 weeks or about 12 weeks were pooled, because spike-specific TCR depth and breadth did not differ between schedules. TCR sequencing covered 233 trial participants: 200 to 210 given two doses of AZD1222 and some 25 given two doses of MenACWY control vaccine. Enrollment into the trials was organized by age into subgroups of 18-55, 56-69 and 70-plus years, and those subgroups contained roughly 150, 30 and 60 TCR-sequenced participants, respectively.

The CDR3 measures 14 amino acids from cysteine to phenylalanine. The sequence is cut down to CDR3 DNA, 42 bases in frame from base 1. From the germline V gene (reference sequence), CDR1 is SEHNR and CDR2 is FQNEAQ. Trimming takes 2 bases from V and 1 base from J, and the germline ends sit 7 bases apart. Broader findings and caveats from the paper: Only a handful of AZD1222 recipients were SARS-CoV-2 seropositive at baseline, limiting conclusions about previously exposed vaccinees. Most participants were white British and females outnumbered males, and the authors suggested that clonal diversity may have been underestimated. A significant rise in spike-specific TCR breadth and depth was observed after two AZD1222 doses relative to day 0 and relative to MenACWY recipients. Reportedly, almost half of the unique spike-specific TCRs recognized epitopes lying outside the regions that are mutated in the B.1.351 and B.1.1.7 variants. Because no samples from the day 14 peak response were available, repertoires could be characterized only after the peak T cell response. The 56-69-year group was small, and its depth increase did not reach significance, likely because of low power. Vaccine-associated CD4 TCRs spanned the whole spike protein, with dominant responses in regions 160-218 and 743-854.

The CDR3 regions of human TCRbeta chains were analyzed by immunosequencing. On the authors' methods: TCRs in the repertoires were compared against a reference library of SARS-CoV-2-specific TCRs that had been generated with the MIRA antigen-specificity platform. Breadth meant the fraction of unique TCRs that were SARS-CoV-2-associated, whereas depth meant the fraction of total T cells that were SARS-CoV-2-associated. Each spike-specific TCR was assigned to its reactive spike region and to a CD4 or CD8 class using the MIRA data. Log10-transformed breadth and depth values were compared by one-way ANOVA with Sidak's multiple comparisons tests. TCRdb provides this immuneACCESS table in a form limited to in-frame rearrangements. Some clones are lacking; in checked studies, under half of them reflect an unresolved V gene, and why the rest are absent is not known. V and J calls and clone size come straight from that table; D and trimming were deduced from the DNA. The sample has approximately 89,000 clones on record, just over 90% of them singletons. The ten largest clones add up to approximately 5.6% of the sample.

The meaning of the sample's time point label: baseline before first vaccination. Vaccinee samples were obtained from the UK trials COV001 and COV002, which included a single-blind randomized controlled phase 2/3 trial of AZD1222 (ChAdOx1 nCoV-19) in healthy adults. For TCRbeta chain sequencing, PBMC samples were collected from trial participants at day 0 and at day 28 after the second dose. The sequence was obtained from an adult in good health. The sequencing here drew on peripheral blood, taken on day 0 of AZD1222 vaccination. The rearrangement combines TRBV7-9 with TRBJ2-3; confidence is insufficient to name the D gene. The sequenced DNA: TGTGCCAGCAGCTTAACCAGCGGCACAGATACGCAGTATTTT. It encodes CASSLTSGTDTQYF.